The rows below give T cell receptor beta chains drawn from one sample of a study of blood T cell repertoires in COVID-19. The protocol was immunoSEQ multiplex PCR, while the TCRdb copy is restricted to in-frame clones and leaves out a portion. Among 340,000 or so clones, around 86% were seen once, and the ten largest hold 1%. Sequenced input: peripheral blood. The receptors were gathered from a man aged 45-60 years with active or convalescent COVID-19. CDR3s include the opening cysteine and the closing phenylalanine or tryptophan. A D gene is named only where the DNA matches it firmly. Some rows have no size entry. The others give once, few or many, or a class for an expanded clone.

TRBJ2-5 | TRBV11-2 | NA | NA | TGTGCCAGCAGCTCTAGAGAGACCCAGTACTTC | CASSSRETQYF
TRBJ1-6 | TRBV10-1 | TRBD1 | NA | TGCGCCAGCAGTGCTATGGGACAGGGGGCCTGCTCCTATAATTCACCCCTCCACTTT | CASSAMGQGACSYNSPLHF
TRBJ1-6 | TRBV2 | NA | NA | TGTGCCAGCAGTTTGGACAGATTTAATTCACCCCTCCACTTT | CASSLDRFNSPLHF
TRBJ1-2 | TRBV9 | TRBD1 | NA | TGTGCCAGCTCCCAACAGGGGGCGCGAAGTGGTGGCTACACCTTC | CASSQQGARSGGYTF
TRBJ1-6 | TRBV4-2 | NA | NA | TGTGCCAGCAGCCAAGACAGGGCTCGGGTTAATTCACCCCTCCACTTT | CASSQDRARVNSPLHF
TRBJ1-5 | TRBV6-6 | TRBD1 | NA | TGTGCCAGCAGTCGAGCCGGGACAGACTATAGCAATCAGCCCCAGCATTTT | CASSRAGTDYSNQPQHF
TRBJ2-7 | TRBV6-5 | TRBD2 | NA | TGTGCCAGCAGTTACCAAGCGGGAGATGCCTACGAGCAGTACTTC | CASSYQAGDAYEQYF
TRBJ2-3 | TRBV19 | TRBD2 | NA | TGTGCCAGTAGTATCCTAGCGGGAGGGTCCGATACGCAGTATTTT | CASSILAGGSDTQYF
TRBJ1-1 | TRBV28 | NA | once | TGTGCCAGCAGGGGGGCTTCTGAGTACACTGAAGCTTTCTTT | CASRGASEYTEAFF
TRBJ2-7 | TRBV4-1 | NA | NA | TGCGCCAGCAGCCAACAGACAGGTTCCGGCTACGAGCAGTACTTC | CASSQQTGSGYEQYF
TRBJ2-2 | TRBV5-1 | NA | NA | TGCGCCAGCAGCTTGGCTCCCGGGGGGAACACCGGGGAGCTGTTTTTT | CASSLAPGGNTGELFF
TRBJ1-5 | TRBV18 | NA | NA | TGTGCCAGCTCATTCGAGCTTCCCAGGGGCAATCAGCCCCAGCATTTT | CASSFELPRGNQPQHF
TRBJ1-5 | TRBV28 | TRBD1 | NA | TGTGCCAGCAGTTTTACAGGGGGCAATCAGCCCCAGCATTTT | CASSFTGGNQPQHF
TRBJ1-2 | TRBV18 | NA | NA | TGTGCCAGCTCACCGGACAGAAGCTATGGCTACACCTTC | CASSPDRSYGYTF
TRBJ1-1 | TRBV5-1 | TRBD1 | NA | TGCGCCAGCAGCTCGGGGACAGGGCTTAACACTGAAGCTTTCTTT | CASSSGTGLNTEAFF
TRBJ2-3 | TRBV3-1/TRBV3-2 | NA | NA | TGTGCCAGCAGCCAATTTACAGGGGATACGCAGTATTTT | CASSQFTGDTQYF
TRBJ2-2 | TRBV6-2/TRBV6-3 | NA | NA | TGTGCCAGCAGTTACAACTACGGGGAGCTGTTTTTT | CASSYNYGELFF
TRBJ1-1 | TRBV19 | NA | NA | TGTGCCAGTAGTGCCCAGGGGCAATACACTGAAGCTTTCTTT | CASSAQGQYTEAFF
TRBJ2-1 | TRBV2 | NA | NA | TGTGCCAGCAGTGAAATACCCGGCTACAATGAGCAGTTCTTC | CASSEIPGYNEQFF
TRBJ1-1 | TRBV7-2 | TRBD1 | few | TGTGCCAGCAGCTTCGACAGGGGCCACACTGAAGCTTTCTTT | CASSFDRGHTEAFF
TRBJ2-1 | TRBV6-5 | TRBD2 | NA | TGTGCCAGCAGTTACTTTGGGACTAGCGGTTGGGGTGAGCAGTTCTTC | CASSYFGTSGWGEQFF
TRBJ1-2 | TRBV10-3 | NA | NA | TGTGCCATCACCGGGGCCCAAGGGGGCTATGGCTACACCTTC | CAITGAQGGYGYTF
TRBJ2-1 | TRBV3-1/TRBV3-2 | TRBD2 | NA | TGTGCCAGCAGCCAATCCTTAGCGGGAGGAGGTGAGCAGTTCTTC | CASSQSLAGGGEQFF
TRBJ2-1 | TRBV19 | NA | NA | TGTGCCAGTATAACGGGAGTACCCCACAATGAGCAGTTCTTC | CASITGVPHNEQFF
TRBJ1-6 | TRBV30 | NA | NA | TGTGCCTGGGCGTTATCAGCGGGGAATTCACCCCTCCACTTT | CAWALSAGNSPLHF
TRBJ2-7 | TRBV7-9 | NA | NA | TGTGCCAGCATGGCAGGGGAGGGCTACGAGCAGTACTTC | CASMAGEGYEQYF
TRBJ2-3 | TRBV7-3 | NA | NA | TGTGCCAGCAGCTTAACGCCCCAATGGACAGTTGATACGCAGTATTTT | CASSLTPQWTVDTQYF
TRBJ1-1 | TRBV5-1 | NA | NA | TGCGCCAGCAGCAGGGACTGGGGGGACACTGAAGCTTTCTTT | CASSRDWGDTEAFF
TRBJ2-7 | TRBV19 | TRBD2 | once | TGTGCCAGTAGTATAGTGGGTAGCGGGAGCGAGCAGTACTTC | CASSIVGSGSEQYF
TRBJ1-6 | TRBV27 | NA | NA | TGTGCCAGCAGTTTATTACGGGATAATTCACCCCTCCACTTT | CASSLLRDNSPLHF
TRBJ2-5 | TRBV5-1 | NA | few | TGCGCCAGCAGCTTGTATTTTGTGGGGGCCCAGGGGTATGAGACCCAGTACTTC | CASSLYFVGAQGYETQYF
TRBJ2-7 | TRBV9 | NA | NA | TGTGCCAGCAGCGTAGCTCTCGACATCCAGGGAGAGCAGTACTTC | CASSVALDIQGEQYF
TRBJ2-1 | TRBV9 | NA | NA | TGTGCCAGCAGCACCCTCGGAGGGGCCCTCTCCTACAATGAGCAGTTCTTC | CASSTLGGALSYNEQFF
TRBJ2-7 | TRBV5-1 | NA | few | TGCGCCAGCAGCTTGGCCGGGGGAGTCGAATACGAGCAGTACTTC | CASSLAGGVEYEQYF
TRBJ2-2 | TRBV13 | TRBD1 | NA | TGTGCCAGCAGCTCCCCCCCCGGGACAGGGAACACCGGGGAGCTGTTTTTT | CASSSPPGTGNTGELFF
TRBJ2-2 | TRBV10-3 | TRBD2 | NA | TGTGCCATCAGTATTCAAGCGGGAGGAAACACCGGGGAGCTGTTTTTT | CAISIQAGGNTGELFF
TRBJ2-3 | TRBV11-2 | NA | NA | TGTGCCAGCAGCTTAGGGGGATCGGGGGAGGATACGCAGTATTTT | CASSLGGSGEDTQYF
TRBJ1-5 | TRBV28 | NA | NA | TGTGCCAGCAGGGCGGTGATCAATCAGCCCCAGCATTTT | CASRAVINQPQHF